The sequence of this T cell receptor (beta chain) was determined in a study of shared clonotypes between healthy human individuals. The CDR3 runs to 14 residues. Germline assignment: CDR1 LNHNV and CDR2 YYDKDF (reference sequence). The ends were cut back, 2 bases at V and 0 bases at J, with 8 bases in the middle. Naive CD8 cells lacked CD45RO and underwent positive selection for CCR7, leaving out terminally differentiated effector memory CD45RA+ cells. Produced via immunoSEQ multiplex PCR; TCRdb's table is partial and in-frame only. The data show approximately 720,000 clones, 92% seen once. Input material: naive CD8+ T cells sorted from blood. The chain carries TRBV15 and TRBJ2-7, with unresolved D. This receptor was taken from a man aged 30-40 years in good health. CDR3 coding DNA: TGTGCCACCAGCAGACCGGGCAGCTCCTACGAGCAGTACTTC. This codes for CATSRPGSSYEQYF.